The present entry profiles one T cell receptor beta chain with its context. What it binds is not known. The study ran its PCR with 60 Vbeta and 13 Jbeta primers. Produced via immunoSEQ multiplex PCR; TCRdb's table is partial and in-frame only. The profile covers about 130,000 clones, with approximately 80% appearing a single time and less than 2% taken by the ten largest. This sample was included in a study of cytomegalovirus exposure and HLA in healthy donors. Study in general: There were under 130 million unique TCR beta sequences, drawn from about 179 million T cells, in an earlier analysis. Whole-study results and caveats: Altogether, about 160 TCR beta chains were recorded as cytomegalovirus-associated. Per a prior analysis, the majority of TCR beta V segments were productive roughly 87% or roughly 30% of the time.

J was trimmed by 8 bases and V by 2 bases; bases with no gene match: 10. Germline V lookup: CDR1 SGHRS, CDR2 YFSETQ. There are 15 residues in the CDR3. The rearrangement joins TRBV5-1 to TRBJ1-2; TRBD1 aligns across 9 bases. The TCR was taken from a woman in her 40s in good health and CMV-seronegative. What was sequenced was PBMCs. The CDR3 is CASSLSGQGLTGYTF. CDR3 in DNA: TGCGCCAGCAGCTTAAGCGGACAGGGGTTGACAGGCTACACCTTC.